This T cell receptor beta chain was obtained from a study of beta chain features in type 1 diabetes. Study-wide results and caveats: Type 1 diabetes patients showed a moderate but significant shortening of TCRB CDR3s in all four CD4+ subsets.

This CDR3 is built from 17 residues. After removal of 2 bases from V and 8 bases from J, the junction contained 8 bases not matched to a gene. CDR1 and CDR2 from the germline V gene are LNHNV and YYDKDF (reference sequence). In its sample, this clone was seen a few times. Its target is unknown. Sequenced material consisted of expressed TCRB transcripts (all of the isolated RNA was reverse transcribed). Using immunoSEQ multiplex PCR, the repertoire was profiled, and TCRdb retains in-frame clones only, with some absent. Of 300,000 to 350,000 clones listed, around 9.3% are singletons. The chain couples TRBV15 to TRBJ2-1, with TRBD2 matching over 14 bases. Sequencing was performed on central memory CD4+ T cells from blood. This clonotype originated in a man under 40 with type 1 diabetes. CDR3 nucleotides: TGTGCCACCAGCAGATCGGTGACTAGCGGGGGGGCGCATGAGCAGTTCTTC. Its translation: CATSRSVTSGGAHEQFF.